This TCR beta chain emerged from a study of OX40 agonist ivuxolimab in advanced cancers. About the research overall: Participants averaged around 60 years of age (range roughly 23 to 80) and were less than 85% male.

Baseline was the first blood sampling point, followed by cycle 4 day 1 and cycle 7 day 1. V shed 7 bases and J shed 2 bases, with 11 bases lying between them. Germline CDR1 is MNHNS and CDR2 is SASEGT. This CDR3 spans 14 amino acids. This clone was seen a single time. Its antigen remains unidentified. TCRdb's table, derived via immunoSEQ multiplex PCR, lists solely in-frame clones and lacks some. The sample has 35,000 to 45,000 clones, approximately 80% seen once. Study outcomes and limitations: Dosing at 0.1 to 3.0 mg/kg was accompanied by clonal expansion of CD4+ and CD8+ blood T cells by week 6.

The TCR originated in an adult with an advanced solid tumor such as melanoma, head and neck, liver or kidney cancer. Sequencing was performed on CD4+ or CD8+ T cells sorted from blood, taken in a trial of the OX40 agonist ivuxolimab. V gene TRBV6-1 combines with J gene TRBJ1-4; D is perhaps TRBD1 (6 bases). This CDR3 reads CASNLGGTNEKLFF. The CDR3 nucleotides are TGTGCCAGCAACTTGGGGGGCACTAATGAAAAACTGTTTTTT.